These T cell receptor beta chains were read from a single sample in a study of early T cells in non-severe SARS-CoV-2 infection. Each CDR3 protein gets one entry after TCRdb re-called the 5' RACE reads with MiXCR. Here the sample spans about 98,000 distinct CDR3 sequences, under 15% being singletons. Specimen: whole blood. Receptors originate from an adult who was a healthcare worker with PCR-confirmed SARS-CoV-2 infection or an uninfected control (not recorded which). CDR3s include the opening cysteine and the closing phenylalanine or tryptophan. A D gene is named only where the DNA matches it firmly. The size field is filled for only some rows; it gives once, few, many or a size class.

d_call,j_call,clone_size,v_call,cdr3_aa,cdr3_nt
NA,TRBJ1-6,NA,TRBV2,CASSREHNSPHHF,TGTGCCAGCTCCCGGGAGCACAATTCACCCCACCACTTT
NA,TRBJ1-1,few,TRBV21-1,CASSPAPEAFF,TGTGCCAGCAGCCCGGCCCCTGAAGCTTTCTTT
NA,TRBJ2-1,many,TRBV12-3/TRBV12-4,CASSPPGPYNEQFF,TGTGCCAGCAGTCCGCCGGGACCATACAATGAGCAGTTCTTC
NA,TRBJ2-1,NA,TRBV28,CASSLLQNNEQFF,TGTGCCAGCAGTTTGCTTCAGAACAATGAGCAGTTCTTC
NA,TRBJ2-1,many,TRBV28,CASNKPGPRKYNEQFF,TGTGCCAGCAATAAACCGGGACCGCGGAAGTACAATGAGCAGTTCTTC
TRBD2,TRBJ2-1,NA,TRBV20-1,CSARAPLAGYEQFF,TGCAGTGCTAGAGCCCCCCTAGCGGGCTATGAGCAGTTCTTC
NA,TRBJ2-7,many,TRBV29-1,CSVEAGTREQYF,TGCAGCGTTGAAGCAGGTACGCGTGAGCAGTACTTC
NA,TRBJ2-7,few,TRBV9,CASSPRTSTYEQYF,TGTGCCAGCAGCCCCCGGACTTCTACCTACGAGCAGTACTTC
TRBD2,TRBJ2-1,once,TRBV20-1,CSARGLLAGETNEQFF,TGCAGTGCTAGAGGGCTACTAGCGGGAGAAACTAATGAGCAGTTCTTC
NA,TRBJ2-5,NA,TRBV10-2,CASTGGGWYQETQYF,TGCGCCAGCACCGGAGGCGGATGGTACCAAGAGACCCAGTACTTC
TRBD1,TRBJ2-3,many,TRBV7-2,CASSRTGGNTDTQYF,TGTGCCAGCAGTCGTACAGGGGGTAACACAGATACGCAGTATTTT
TRBD2,TRBJ2-1,few,TRBV11-2,CASSLGREYNEQFF,TGTGCCAGCAGCTTGGGGCGGGAGTACAATGAGCAGTTCTTC
NA,TRBJ1-1,NA,TRBV27,CASSERRRDEAFF,TGTGCCAGCAGTGAACGAAGGAGGGATGAAGCTTTCTTT
NA,TRBJ2-3,NA,TRBV20-1,CSLFGTPNTQYF,TGCAGTTTGTTCGGGACCCCGAATACGCAGTATTTT
NA,TRBJ1-2,many,TRBV12-3/TRBV12-4,CASSLLEEMGYTF,TGTGCCAGCAGTTTATTGGAGGAGATGGGCTACACCTTC
TRBD2,TRBJ2-1,NA,TRBV20-1,CSARVQTSGIYNEQFF,TGCAGTGCTAGGGTTCAGACTAGCGGGATATACAATGAGCAGTTCTTC
TRBD2,TRBJ2-1,NA,TRBV30,CAWTSGNNEQFF,TGTGCCTGGACTAGCGGAAACAATGAGCAGTTCTTC
NA,TRBJ1-1,NA,TRBV27,CASSLIAGALNTEAFF,TGTGCCAGCAGTTTGATTGCAGGGGCTTTAAACACTGAAGCTTTCTTT
NA,TRBJ2-1,few,TRBV5-1,CASSSGTLNEQFF,TGCGCCAGCAGCTCCGGGACTCTCAATGAGCAGTTCTTC
NA,TRBJ2-1,NA,TRBV4-3,CASSQEGQRTYNEQFF,TGCGCCAGCAGCCAAGAGGGCCAGCGGACCTACAATGAGCAGTTCTTC
TRBD1,TRBJ2-5,few,TRBV11-2,CASRGQTQETQYF,TGTGCCAGCAGGGGACAGACCCAAGAGACCCAGTACTTC
NA,TRBJ1-5,NA,TRBV28,CASSLTGAFNQPQHF,TGTGCCAGCAGTTTAACCGGGGCCTTCAATCAGCCCCAGCATTTT
NA,TRBJ2-3,many,TRBV7-9,CASAADTQYF,TGTGCCAGCGCCGCAGATACGCAGTATTTT
NA,TRBJ1-2,NA,TRBV12-3/TRBV12-4,CASSLAAYGYTF,TGTGCCAGCAGTTTAGCGGCGTATGGCTACACCTTC
NA,TRBJ2-1,NA,TRBV20-1,CSAIGEGLEQFF,TGCAGTGCCATTGGAGAGGGCCTTGAGCAGTTCTTC
NA,TRBJ2-2,few,TRBV7-9,CASSPLDQHTGELFF,TGTGCCAGCAGCCCATTAGATCAGCACACCGGGGAGCTGTTTTTT
TRBD1,TRBJ1-5,NA,TRBV2,CASSLNRGYQPQHF,TGTGCCAGCAGCCTAAACAGGGGCTATCAGCCCCAGCATTTT
NA,TRBJ2-3,many,TRBV6-4,CASSAGTSTDTQYF,TGTGCCAGCAGTGCCGGGACTAGCACAGATACGCAGTATTTT
NA,TRBJ2-5,many,TRBV29-1,CSVFRRGRETQYF,TGCAGCGTTTTCCGGAGGGGGCGAGAGACCCAGTACTTC
NA,TRBJ2-7,NA,TRBV18,CASSHSYEQYF,TGTGCCAGCTCGCACTCCTACGAGCAGTACTTC
TRBD2,TRBJ2-5,NA,TRBV6-5,CATGLAQETQYF,TGTGCCACCGGACTAGCTCAAGAGACCCAGTACTTC
TRBD2,TRBJ2-7,few,TRBV28,CASSPTSGPYEQYF,TGTGCCAGCAGCCCGACTAGCGGTCCCTACGAGCAGTACTTC
TRBD1,TRBJ2-7,few,TRBV19,CASSVDRAYEQYF,TGTGCCAGTAGTGTCGACAGGGCCTACGAGCAGTACTTC
NA,TRBJ2-1,few,TRBV30,CAWSVVRGRNEQFF,TGTGCCTGGAGTGTAGTGCGGGGTCGGAATGAGCAGTTCTTC
NA,TRBJ1-1,many,TRBV7-9,CASSSKAGSSEAFF,TGTGCCAGCAGCTCAAAGGCAGGGTCTTCTGAAGCTTTCTTT
TRBD2,TRBJ2-5,NA,TRBV29-1,CSVEGLAEETQYF,TGCAGCGTTGAAGGCCTAGCGGAAGAGACCCAGTACTTC
NA,TRBJ2-2,NA,TRBV10-2,CASRGKGNTGELFF,TGCGCCAGCAGGGGGAAAGGGAACACCGGGGAGCTGTTTTTT
TRBD2,TRBJ2-7,once,TRBV28,CASSFPLAGKSYEQYF,TGTGCCAGCAGTTTCCCCCTAGCGGGAAAGTCCTACGAGCAGTACTTC
TRBD1,TRBJ1-1,many,TRBV6-6,CASGDRVRAFF,TGTGCCAGCGGGGACAGGGTTCGGGCTTTCTTT
TRBD2,TRBJ2-3,NA,TRBV11-2,CASSSRTSGRHTQYF,TGTGCCAGCAGCTCTAGGACTAGCGGGAGGCATACGCAGTATTTT
TRBD2,TRBJ2-4,many,TRBV10-2,CASSEPAGANIQYF,TGCGCCAGCAGTGAGCCAGCGGGAGCCAACATTCAGTACTTC
NA,TRBJ2-7,NA,TRBV12-3/TRBV12-4,CASRTGLGGYEQYF,TGTGCCAGCCGTACAGGCCTAGGGGGATACGAGCAGTACTTC
NA,TRBJ1-2,many,TRBV29-1,CSVEFRSNYGYTF,TGCAGCGTTGAATTCAGAAGTAACTATGGCTACACCTTC
NA,TRBJ1-4,many,TRBV25-1,CASGGVYNEKLFF,TGTGCCAGCGGCGGGGTCTATAATGAAAAACTGTTTTTT
TRBD2,TRBJ2-5,many,TRBV4-1,CASSPRSAGGPLTQYF,TGCGCCAGCAGCCCAAGATCTGCGGGAGGGCCGCTGACCCAGTACTTC
NA,TRBJ2-5,NA,TRBV20-1,CSARAPTRGLQETQYF,TGCAGTGCTAGAGCCCCCACACGGGGTCTCCAAGAGACCCAGTACTTC
NA,TRBJ2-1,many,TRBV28,CASSLLGRSSYNEQFF,TGTGCCAGCAGTTTATTGGGACGGAGCTCCTACAATGAGCAGTTCTTC
NA,TRBJ2-7,NA,TRBV28,CASSRTTSPYEQYF,TGTGCCAGCAGCCGTACGACCTCCCCCTACGAGCAGTACTTC